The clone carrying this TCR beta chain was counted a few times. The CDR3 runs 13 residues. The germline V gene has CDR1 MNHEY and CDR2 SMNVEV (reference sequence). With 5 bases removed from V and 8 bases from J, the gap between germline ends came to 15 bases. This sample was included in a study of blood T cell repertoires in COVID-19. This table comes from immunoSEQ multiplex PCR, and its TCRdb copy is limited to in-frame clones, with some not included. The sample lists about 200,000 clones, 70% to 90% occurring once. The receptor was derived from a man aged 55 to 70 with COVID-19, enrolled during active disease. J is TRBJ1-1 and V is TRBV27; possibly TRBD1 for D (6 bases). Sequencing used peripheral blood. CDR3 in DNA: TGTGCCAGCAGTACAATGAATACAGGGGAAGCTTTCTTT. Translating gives CASSTMNTGEAFF.